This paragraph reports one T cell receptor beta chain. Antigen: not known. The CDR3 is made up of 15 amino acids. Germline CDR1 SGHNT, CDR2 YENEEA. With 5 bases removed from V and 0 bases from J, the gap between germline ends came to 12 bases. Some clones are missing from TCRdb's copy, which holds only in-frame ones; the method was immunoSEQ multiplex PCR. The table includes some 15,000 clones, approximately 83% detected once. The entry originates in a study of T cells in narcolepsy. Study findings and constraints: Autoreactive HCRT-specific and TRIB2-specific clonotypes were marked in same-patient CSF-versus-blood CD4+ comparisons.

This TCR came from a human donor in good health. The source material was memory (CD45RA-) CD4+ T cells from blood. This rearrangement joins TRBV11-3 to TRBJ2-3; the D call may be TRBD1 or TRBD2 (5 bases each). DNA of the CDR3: TGTGCCAGCAGCGCTGGGGGTGGGAGCACAGATACGCAGTATTTT. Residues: CASSAGGGSTDTQYF.